This T cell receptor (beta chain) derives from a study of tumor-infiltrating lymphocytes in glioblastoma multiforme. TCR beta libraries were built from RNA through three nested multiplex PCR rounds using modified ARM-PCR. Each CDR3 protein gets one entry after TCRdb re-called the multiplex PCR reads with MiXCR. This table has approximately 14,000 distinct CDR3 sequences, 65% to 80% appearing once. On this clonotype: Its antigen remains unidentified.

Between the trimmed V and J ends, which lost 2 bases and 5 bases, there was a span of 7 bases. This CDR3 comprises 12 residues. Germline V gene data show CDR1 as DFQATT and CDR2 as SNEGSKA (reference sequence). Regarding the study as a whole: TCR plus mutation findings rest on a single glioblastoma patient. No surface-marker sorting into functional T cell subtypes was done.

This clonotype was sampled from a male donor with glioblastoma. The chain couples TRBV20-1 to TRBJ2-1; no clear D gene. Source material: brain tumor tissue. CDR3 sequence reads: CSARLVDNEQFF. The CDR3, as DNA: TGCAGTGCTAGACTAGTGGACAATGAGCAGTTCTTC.